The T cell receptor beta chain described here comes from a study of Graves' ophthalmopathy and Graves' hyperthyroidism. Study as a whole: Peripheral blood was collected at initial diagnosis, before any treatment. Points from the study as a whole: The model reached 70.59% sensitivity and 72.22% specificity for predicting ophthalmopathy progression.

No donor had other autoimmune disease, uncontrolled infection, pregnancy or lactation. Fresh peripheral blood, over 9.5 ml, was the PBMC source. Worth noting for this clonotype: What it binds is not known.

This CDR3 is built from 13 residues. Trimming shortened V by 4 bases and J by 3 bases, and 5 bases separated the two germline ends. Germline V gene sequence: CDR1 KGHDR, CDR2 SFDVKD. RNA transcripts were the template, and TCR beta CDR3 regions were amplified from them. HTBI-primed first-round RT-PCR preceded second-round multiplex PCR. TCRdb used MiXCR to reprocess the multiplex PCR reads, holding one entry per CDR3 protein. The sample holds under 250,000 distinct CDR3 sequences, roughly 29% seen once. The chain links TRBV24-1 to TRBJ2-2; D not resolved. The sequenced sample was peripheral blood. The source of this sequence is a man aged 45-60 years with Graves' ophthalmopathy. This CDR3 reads CATSERHTGELFF. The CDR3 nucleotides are TGTGCCACCAGTGAGCGGCACACCGGGGAGCTGTTTTTT.